One and the same sample provided the 32 T cell receptor beta chains below, sequenced in a study of blood T cell repertoires in COVID-19. Sequencing used immunoSEQ multiplex PCR; TCRdb keeps in-frame clones, though not all of them. The sample lists 85,000 to 100,000 clones, around 84% occurring once. Sequenced sample: peripheral blood. These receptors all come from a woman in her sixties in a cohort sampled during active or convalescent COVID-19.

The chain links TRBV6-5 to TRBJ1-5, with D perhaps TRBD1 (5 bases). The germline V gene encodes CDR1 MNHEY and CDR2 SVGAGI. The CDR3 loop spans 13 amino acids. Trimming took off 6 bases at V and 4 bases at J, with 10 bases between the two ends. CDR3 region: CASSLTGNQPQHF. As DNA, the CDR3 is TGTGCCAGCAGCCTCACAGGAAATCAGCCCCAGCATTTT.

The chain has TRBV7-3 and TRBJ1-1; a weak D match, TRBD1 (6 bases). The CDR3 has 14 amino acids. The V and J ends lost 4 bases and 8 bases respectively, with 17 bases between them. Germline CDR1 and CDR2: SGHTA and FQGTGA. The CDR3 here is CASSSITGSPEAFF. CDR3 DNA: TGTGCCAGCAGCTCGATAACAGGGAGCCCCGAAGCTTTCTTT.

This chain joins TRBV5-1 and TRBJ2-3; TRBD1 matches 7 bases. This CDR3 region has 15 residues. CDR1 SGHRS and CDR2 YFSETQ come from the germline V gene. V lost 3 bases and J lost 1; bases outside the gene matches: 5. CDR3 in DNA: TGCGCCAGCAGCTCGGTTACAGGGGGCACAGATACGCAGTATTTT. This encodes CASSSVTGGTDTQYF.

This chain connects TRBV12-3 or TRBV12-4 to TRBJ1-4; a possible D gene is TRBD1 (5 bases). V gave up 3 bases and J gave up 6 bases, with 8 bases separating them. The CDR3 runs 13 residues. The CDR3 spells CASSLDIDEKLFF. DNA for the CDR3: TGTGCCAGCAGTTTGGACATTGATGAAAAACTGTTTTTT.

V and J are TRBV4-1 and TRBJ1-5, with 9 bases that match TRBD1. Losses at the gene ends were 5 bases for V and 7 bases for J; bases not matched to a gene: 6. There are 14 residues in the CDR3. CDR1 and CDR2 from the germline V gene are MGHRA and YSYEKL. CDR3 DNA: TGCGCCAGCAGCTCGGGACAGGGTGTCCAGCCCCAGCATTTT. Its protein product is CASSSGQGVQPQHF.

The rearrangement uses TRBV25-1 and TRBJ2-1; no reliable D call. The CDR3 is 12 residues long. Looked up from germline, CDR1 is MGHDK and CDR2 is SYGVNS. Trimming left V 1 base short and J 8 bases short, with 6 bases between. The CDR3 here is CASSELGYEQFF. The DNA for the CDR3 is TGTGCCAGCAGTGAATTGGGCTATGAGCAGTTCTTC.

The chain joins TRBV7-6 to TRBJ1-5, with 7 nucleotides matching TRBD1. V was clipped by 2 bases and J by 5 bases; unmatched bases: 9. The CDR3 length is 16 residues. The V gene's germline CDR1 is SGHVS and CDR2 FNYEAQ. This CDR3 reads CASSLFPGGRDQPQHF. CDR3 DNA: TGTGCCAGCAGCTTATTCCCAGGGGGGAGAGATCAGCCCCAGCATTTT.

This rearrangement joins TRBV29-1 to TRBJ1-1; perhaps TRBD1 as D (6 bases). V gave up 5 bases and J gave up 1 base, with 14 bases separating them. Germline CDR1 and CDR2: SQVTM and ANQGSEA. The CDR3 consists of 14 residues. The CDR3 coding sequence is TGCAGCGTTTCTGCGCGAGGGGGGAACACTGAAGCTTTCTTT. It encodes CSVSARGGNTEAFF.

The gene calls are TRBV15 and TRBJ1-2; 8 bases line up with TRBD1. CDR1 is LNHNV and CDR2 is YYDKDF in the germline V gene (reference sequence). The CDR3 totals 16 residues. Trimming removed 4 bases from V and 0 bases from J; junction bases left unmatched: 7. CDR3 sequence (DNA): TGTGCCACCAGCACACGACAGGGGAGCGCTAACTATGGCTACACCTTC. It yields the protein CATSTRQGSANYGYTF.

This clone was seen only once. The gene calls are TRBV14 and TRBJ2-7, with 10 bases fitting TRBD2. Unmatched junction bases numbered 12, after V lost 4 bases and J lost 6 bases. Per the germline V gene, CDR1 is SGHDN and CDR2 is FVKESK. The CDR3 totals 16 residues. CDR3 protein: CASSRLRDSGRLEQYF. CDR3 coding DNA: TGTGCCAGCAGCCGCCTAAGGGATAGCGGGAGGCTCGAGCAGTACTTC.

The chain joins TRBV19 to TRBJ2-5; D uncertain. V was cut by 6 bases and J by 5 bases, with 13 bases left in between. The CDR3 runs to 13 residues. Germline V lookup: CDR1 LNHDA, CDR2 SQIVND (reference sequence). CDR3: CASRMSRGETQYF. CDR3 DNA sequence: TGTGCCAGTAGAATGAGTAGAGGTGAGACCCAGTACTTC. Using reference TRBV19 and TRBJ2-5 for the parts outside the CDR3, the full variable domain is DGGITQSPKYLFRKEGQNVTLSCEQNLNHDAMYWYRQDPGQGLRLIYYSQIVNDFQKGDIAEGYSVSREKKESFPLTVTSAQKNPTAFYLCASRMSRGETQYFGPGTRLLVL.

This chain uses TRBV5-1 with TRBJ2-1; D possibly corresponds to TRBD2 (5 bases). This CDR3 is 15 amino acids long. V was clipped by 0 bases and J by 5 bases, with 12 bases between them. Per the germline V gene, CDR1 is SGHRS and CDR2 is YFSETQ. Written as DNA, the CDR3 is TGCGCCAGCAGCTTGGGAGTAGCGACCAACAATGAGCAGTTCTTC. The encoded protein is CASSLGVATNNEQFF.

CDR3 DNA sequence: TGTGCCAGCAGCTGGGGGGACTTTGGGCCCGGGGTCCAGTACTTC. Translation gives CASSWGDFGPGVQYF. The chain joins TRBV11-1 to TRBJ2-7; a possible D gene is TRBD2 (6 bases). This CDR3 is 15 amino acids long. Germline lookup yields CDR1 SGHAT and CDR2 FQDESV (reference sequence). Trimming shortened V by 4 bases and J by 10 bases, and 23 bases separated the two germline ends.

The chain joins TRBV28 to TRBJ1-4, with 12 nucleotides matching TRBD1. CDR1 and CDR2 (germline): MDHEN, SYDVKM. This CDR3 spans 15 amino acids. J gave up 10 bases and V 4 bases, and 7 bases lay outside the gene matches. CDR3 DNA: TGTGCCAGCAGTTATGGGGGACAGGGGGCTGGAAAACTGTTTTTT. As protein: CASSYGGQGAGKLFF.

The rearrangement links TRBV19 to TRBJ2-3, with TRBD1 identical over 7 bases. The CDR3 is made up of 14 amino acids. The V and J ends lost 4 bases and 5 bases, in that order; junction bases with no gene match: 6. Germline V CDR1 and CDR2: LNHDA, SQIVND (reference sequence). This CDR3 reads CASSTGGVGDTQYF. The CDR3 DNA is TGTGCCAGTAGTACAGGGGGAGTGGGAGATACGCAGTATTTT.

This clone was seen a few times. The chain joins TRBV6-6 to TRBJ1-6; D remains ambiguous. Trimming took 5 bases from V and 0 from J, leaving 20 bases between them. Per the germline V gene, CDR1 is MNHNY and CDR2 is SVGAGI (reference sequence). This CDR3 has 19 amino acids. The chain's CDR3 is CASSPDTSITSSYNSPLHF. CDR3 nucleotide sequence: TGTGCCAGCAGTCCTGACACCTCGATTACTAGCTCCTATAATTCACCCCTCCACTTT.

Concerning this clone itself: An end of the junction does not agree with germline; a read error may underlie this. The CDR3 DNA follows: TGTGCTAGCAGCTACGATTTGACCACAGGGGGCAATGAGCAGTTCTTC. Translating gives CASSYDLTTGGNEQFF. The chain has TRBV7-7 and TRBJ2-1, with TRBD1 identical over 8 bases. The CDR3 loop spans 16 amino acids. Germline CDR1 reads SSHAT; CDR2 reads FNYEAQ (reference sequence).

The chain is built from TRBV7-2 and TRBJ1-2; possible D gene TRBD1, 6 bases. CDR1 SGHTA and CDR2 FQGNSA come from the germline V gene. This CDR3 has 12 amino acids. The V end lost 5 bases, the J end lost 8 bases, and 12 bases lay between the germline ends. CDR3 nucleotides: TGTGCCAGCAGCCTCGGACAGTACGGCTACACCTTC. Its protein is CASSLGQYGYTF. The variable domain in full, with the rest retrieved from reference TRBV7-2 and TRBJ1-2, is GAGVSQSPSNKVTEKGKDVELRCDPISGHTALYWYRQSLGQGLEFLIYFQGNSAPDKSGLPSDRFSAERTGGSVSTLTIQRTQQEDSAVYLCASSLGQYGYTFGSGTRLTVV.

This chain uses TRBV5-4 with TRBJ2-7; 10 nucleotides align to TRBD2. CDR3 length: 16 amino acids. The germline V gene encodes CDR1 SGHNT and CDR2 YYREEE (reference sequence). V shed 4 bases and J 1 base; nucleotides not matched to a gene: 8. The CDR3 nucleotides read TGTGCCAGCAGCGGCTGGTATAGCGGGAGGTCCTACGAGCAGTACTTC. Its protein product is CASSGWYSGRSYEQYF. The full variable domain, rest sourced from reference TRBV5-4 and TRBJ2-7, is ETGVTQSPTHLIKTRGQQVTLRCSSQSGHNTVSWYQQALGQGPQFIFQYYREEENGRGNFPPRFSGLQFPNYSSELNVNALELDDSALYLCASSGWYSGRSYEQYFGPGTRLTVT.

The chain joins TRBV28 to TRBJ1-4; possibly TRBD1 for D (6 bases). Per the germline V gene, CDR1 is MDHEN and CDR2 is SYDVKM. The CDR3 sequence is 15 residues long. Trimming stripped 6 bases from V and 4 bases from J, with 15 bases between. CDR3 protein: CASRVQGRFNEKLFF. The DNA for the CDR3 is TGTGCCAGCAGGGTACAGGGAAGGTTTAATGAAAAACTGTTTTTT.

The rearrangement uses TRBV5-1 and TRBJ2-1; 12 bases fit TRBD2. The trim removed 1 base at V and 8 bases at J, leaving 7 bases unmatched. The CDR3 extends over 16 amino acids. The germline V gene has CDR1 SGHRS and CDR2 YFSETQ. The CDR3 here is CASSLSGTSGLYEQFF. CDR3 nucleotide sequence: TGCGCCAGCAGCTTGTCCGGGACTAGCGGGCTCTATGAGCAGTTCTTC.

This chain links TRBV9 with TRBJ2-3, with TRBD2 identical over 11 bases. V dropped 4 bases and J dropped 2; count of bases not matched to a gene: 12. This CDR3 has 18 residues. Germline V gives CDR1 SGDLS, CDR2 YYNGEE. The chain's CDR3 is CASSRQGTSGKFTDTQYF. As DNA, the CDR3 is TGTGCCAGCAGCCGACAGGGGACTAGCGGAAAGTTCACAGATACGCAGTATTTT.

The rearrangement links TRBV3-1 (or the pseudogene TRBV3-2) to TRBJ1-1, with D unresolved. Per the germline V gene, CDR1 is LGHDT and CDR2 is YNNKEL (reference sequence). CDR3 length equals 16 residues. V shed 4 bases and J shed 2 bases, with 17 bases lying between them. The CDR3 region is CASSPGGRLLNTEAFF. CDR3 in DNA: TGTGCCAGCAGCCCAGGTGGGCGTCTCCTTAACACTGAAGCTTTCTTT.

The chain joins TRBV6-6 to TRBJ1-2; 9 bases are a match to TRBD1. This CDR3 region has 14 residues. Germline loops: CDR1 MNHNY, CDR2 SVGAGI (reference sequence). The V gene end was trimmed by 5 bases and the J gene end by 2 bases; junction bases not matched to a gene: 3. CDR3 DNA sequence: TGTGCCAGCAGTCCTGGACAGGGGAACTATGGCTACACCTTC. Translation: CASSPGQGNYGYTF.

V gene TRBV7-9 combines with J gene TRBJ2-1; TRBD2 matches 11 bases. V was pared by 7 bases and J by 5 bases, with 7 bases of the junction left unmatched. The CDR3 is 15 amino acids. Germline V gives CDR1 SEHNR, CDR2 FQNEAQ (reference sequence). CDR3 DNA sequence: TGTGCCAGCATTTCCACTAGCGGGGGAAACAATGAGCAGTTCTTC. It is translated as CASISTSGGNNEQFF.

This clone was seen a handful of times. V and J are TRBV2 and TRBJ2-1, with TRBD1 matching 8 bases. CDR3 length: 13 amino acids. The J segment lost 8 bases and the V segment lost 4 bases, leaving 4 bases of the junction unmatched. Germline CDR1 SNHLY, CDR2 FYNNEI. CDR3 nucleotides: TGTGCCAGCAGTGTCAGGGGGCCGGATGAGCAGTTCTTC. It translates to CASSVRGPDEQFF.

J is TRBJ2-7 and V is TRBV7-3; a possible D gene is TRBD1 (6 bases). Germline CDR1 and CDR2: SGHTA and FQGTGA. The CDR3 loop spans 15 amino acids. V was clipped by 8 bases and J by 3 bases, with 20 bases between them. Here the CDR3 reads CASPPPSGTIYEQYF. The CDR3 DNA follows: TGTGCCAGCCCTCCCCCATCCGGGACAATCTACGAGCAGTACTTC.

The CDR3 DNA follows: TGTGCCAGCAGTATTACAGGGCGCGACTATGGCTACACCTTC. Its protein is CASSITGRDYGYTF. V and J are TRBV6-5 and TRBJ1-2; the D gene is possibly TRBD1 (6 bases). The CDR3 extends over 14 amino acids. Germline lookup yields CDR1 MNHEY and CDR2 SVGAGI. The V and J ends lost 5 bases and 3 bases respectively, with 13 bases between them.

Here the CDR3 DNA reads TGCAGTGCTAGAGAAGGGGCGGGGGCTTTCTTT. This sequence encodes CSAREGAGAFF. The genes are TRBV20-1 and TRBJ1-1; D possibly corresponds to TRBD1 (5 bases). Trimming took 0 bases from V and 11 from J, leaving 10 bases between them. CDR1 and CDR2 (germline): DFQATT, SNEGSKA (reference sequence). The length of the CDR3 is 11 residues.

The chain combines TRBV4-1 with TRBJ2-7, with D uncertain. V gave up 0 bases and J gave up 2 bases, with 11 bases separating them. This CDR3 has 15 residues. Germline V lookup: CDR1 MGHRA, CDR2 YSYEKL. The DNA of the CDR3 is TGCGCCAGCAGCCAAGATAAAAGCGTCCCCTACGAGCAGTACTTC. Amino acids: CASSQDKSVPYEQYF.

The chain combines TRBV18 with TRBJ1-3; 8 positions agree with TRBD1. CDR3 size: 18 residues. With 2 bases clipped from V and 4 bases from J, the junction kept 13 bases outside the gene matches. Germline V gene data show CDR1 as KGHSH and CDR2 as LQKENI. The CDR3 loop is CASSPYALQGANGNTIYF. The CDR3 DNA follows: TGTGCCAGCTCACCATATGCCCTCCAGGGGGCTAACGGAAACACCATATATTTT.

The chain joins TRBV4-2 to TRBJ1-3, with 8 bases identical to TRBD1. V lost 0 bases and J lost 3; bases outside the gene matches: 7. Germline lookup yields CDR1 LGHNA and CDR2 YNFKEQ. The CDR3 sequence is 17 residues long. Written as DNA, the CDR3 is TGTGCCAGCAGCCAAGACCCACAGGGGGGAGTTGGAAACACCATATATTTT. As protein: CASSQDPQGGVGNTIYF.